This T cell receptor (beta chain) was captured in a study of T cell changes during pregnancy in multiple sclerosis. The CDR3 has 11 amino acids. Trimming removed 8 bases from V and 3 bases from J, with 7 bases in between. The germline V gene has CDR1 LNHNV and CDR2 YYDKDF (reference sequence). The assay was immunoSEQ multiplex PCR, and TCRdb's table has in-frame clones only and misses some. This table holds over 45,000 clones, over 90% found once. The TCR was taken from a female donor with multiple sclerosis, enrolled in a pregnancy study. This material consisted of CD8+ T cells from peripheral blood mononuclear cells, taken in the third trimester of pregnancy. The chain recombines TRBV15 with TRBJ1-1; D gene ambiguous. DNA for the CDR3: TGTGCCACCGGGAGGGACACTGAAGCTTTCTTT. It specifies CATGRDTEAFF.